These 24 T cell receptor beta chains originate from one sample sequenced in a study of PD-1 blockade in mismatch repair-deficient tumors. Method: immunoSEQ multiplex PCR; TCRdb's copy keeps in-frame clones and lacks some. The repertoire has over 100,000 clones, 60% to 85% of them found once; the top ten carry approximately 4.7%. The sequences come from peripheral blood, collected 60 weeks after starting pembrolizumab. These TCRs come from an adult with mismatch repair-deficient cancer.

Here the CDR3 reads CASSSGSTDEQYF. In DNA, the CDR3 is TGTGCCAGTAGTAGCGGGAGTACGGACGAGCAGTACTTC. The chain has TRBV19 and TRBJ2-7; 7 bases map to TRBD2. The CDR3 extends over 13 amino acids. From germline, CDR1 is LNHDA and CDR2 SQIVND (reference sequence). V lost 4 bases, J lost 5 bases, and 5 bases stayed unmatched.

This clone was counted once. The chain employs TRBV7-9 and TRBJ1-4; a possible D gene is TRBD1 (6 bases). In germline, CDR1 is SEHNR, CDR2 FQNEAQ (reference sequence). CDR3 length: 12 amino acids. Trimming took 4 bases from V and 7 from J, leaving 7 bases between them. The CDR3 DNA is TGTGCCAGCAGCTCACAGGGTGAAAAACTGTTTTTT. It codes for CASSSQGEKLFF.

This clone has a single count. V usage is TRBV4-3 and J usage is TRBJ2-6; D is unresolved. This CDR3 has 17 residues. V lost 1 base, J lost 3 bases, and 13 bases lay in between. Germline assignment: CDR1 LGHNA and CDR2 YSLEER. Here the CDR3 DNA reads TGCGCCAGCAGCCAAGTCGAATCCGGTTTTGGGGCCAACGTCCTGACTTTC. Protein sequence: CASSQVESGFGANVLTF.

This clone was counted between two and nine times. The chain combines TRBV6-5 with TRBJ2-2; TRBD2 is a possible D gene (5 bases). This CDR3 spans 14 amino acids. Trimming shortened V by 7 bases and J by 0 bases, and 9 bases separated the two germline ends. The germline V gene has CDR1 MNHEY and CDR2 SVGAGI. The CDR3 spells CASTRGTNTGELFF. The CDR3 coding sequence is TGTGCCAGCACCCGGGGTACGAACACCGGGGAGCTGTTTTTT.

The table lists this clone with a few counts. The V and J genes are TRBV13 and TRBJ2-1, with TRBD2 matching 12 bases. The ends lost 3 bases at V and 3 bases at J; junction bases unmatched: 9. The germline CDR1 and CDR2 sequences are PRHDT and FYEKMQ (reference sequence). The CDR3 extends over 18 amino acids. This CDR3 reads CASSLDGLAGTVYNEQFF. The CDR3 DNA is TGTGCCAGCAGCTTGGATGGACTAGCGGGAACCGTCTACAATGAGCAGTTCTTC.

The J gene is TRBJ1-1, the V gene TRBV7-3, with D maybe TRBD1 (6 bases). This CDR3 is 15 amino acids long. CDR1 is SGHTA and CDR2 is FQGTGA in the germline V gene. V was shortened by 2 bases and J by 1 base, with 11 bases between the two germline ends. As DNA, the CDR3 is TGTGCCAGCAGCTTAGGGGTCAGGGGGAACACTGAAGCTTTCTTT. Its protein is CASSLGVRGNTEAFF.

The genes are TRBV6-1 and TRBJ2-2; no clear D gene. CDR3 length: 14 amino acids. Deletions cut 6 bases from V and 4 bases from J, with 12 bases between. Per the germline V gene, CDR1 is MNHNS and CDR2 is SASEGT. CDR3 sequence reads: CASRPPGRTGELFF. The CDR3 nucleotides read TGTGCCAGCAGACCCCCTGGGCGCACCGGGGAGCTGTTTTTT.

The chain links TRBV5-4 to TRBJ2-7; 8 positions match TRBD2. The germline V gene encodes CDR1 SGHNT and CDR2 YYREEE (reference sequence). This CDR3 contains 15 residues. The V segment lost 2 bases and the J segment 2 bases; nucleotides outside the gene matches: 6. CDR3 bases: TGTGCCAGCAGCTTCCGATTGACTAGCGCCTACGAGCAGTACTTC. It is translated as CASSFRLTSAYEQYF.

The J gene is TRBJ2-5, the V gene TRBV7-2; a possible D gene is TRBD2 (5 bases). V shed 1 base and J shed 5 bases, with 14 bases lying between them. Germline V gene lookup returns CDR1 SGHTA and CDR2 FQGNSA. CDR3 size: 15 residues. Written as DNA, the CDR3 is TGTGCCAGCAGCTTAGGATGGGAGCTCGAGGAGACCCAGTACTTC. Its protein product is CASSLGWELEETQYF.

This clone was seen more than once but under ten times. The rearrangement uses TRBV5-1 and TRBJ2-7; 9 bases map to TRBD2. The germline V gene has CDR1 SGHRS and CDR2 YFSETQ. CDR3 length equals 15 residues. V lost 0 bases, J lost 2 bases, and 3 bases stayed unmatched. The CDR3 loop is CASSLVSGGPYEQYF. The DNA of the CDR3 is TGCGCCAGCAGCTTGGTTAGCGGGGGACCCTACGAGCAGTACTTC.

The rearrangement uses TRBV28 and TRBJ2-7; D is undetermined. Germline V gene lookup returns CDR1 MDHEN and CDR2 SYDVKM. Trimming cost V 5 bases and J 3 bases, with 14 bases left between them. CDR3 length: 14 amino acids. The CDR3 sequence is CASSGQPGSYEQYF. CDR3 sequence (DNA): TGTGCCAGCAGTGGTCAACCTGGAAGCTACGAGCAGTACTTC.

V is TRBV9 and J is TRBJ1-1, with TRBD1 as a possible D gene (6 bases). V was pared by 4 bases and J by 1 base, with 17 bases between. The CDR3 consists of 16 residues. Germline CDR1 and CDR2: SGDLS and YYNGEE. The chain's CDR3 is CASSPRGGSGNTEAFF. CDR3 sequence (DNA): TGTGCCAGCAGCCCCAGGGGAGGGAGTGGGAACACTGAAGCTTTCTTT.

The chain recombines TRBV10-3 with TRBJ2-1; D remains ambiguous. V lost 7 bases to trimming and J lost 7 bases, with 11 bases between them. The CDR3 loop spans 12 amino acids. CDR1 ENHRY and CDR2 SYGVKD come from the germline V gene. The CDR3 region is CAITSTRNEQFF. The DNA for the CDR3 is TGTGCCATCACCTCGACACGGAATGAGCAGTTCTTC.

The sample holds one count of this clone. The rearrangement links TRBV28 to TRBJ1-2; perhaps TRBD1 as D (5 bases). Trimming stripped 6 bases from V and 7 bases from J, with 15 bases between. Germline V CDR1 and CDR2: MDHEN, SYDVKM. The CDR3 runs 13 residues. The CDR3 is CASSSTGGRGYTF. CDR3 DNA sequence: TGTGCCAGCAGCTCAACTGGGGGTCGTGGCTACACCTTC.

The chain employs TRBV4-1 and TRBJ1-1; D is uncertain. Germline loops: CDR1 MGHRA, CDR2 YSYEKL. Trimming stripped 1 base from V and 14 bases from J, with 11 bases between. This CDR3 spans 11 amino acids. The CDR3 DNA is TGCGCCAGCAGCCAAGGTACACATCCCTTCTTT. This gives the protein CASSQGTHPFF.

The CDR3 reads CASSVGLAGGIEQYF. The CDR3 nucleotides are TGTGCCAGCAGTGTCGGACTAGCGGGAGGGATCGAGCAGTACTTC. This rearrangement joins TRBV2 to TRBJ2-7, with 15 bases lining up with TRBD2. Germline CDR1 is SNHLY and CDR2 is FYNNEI. The V gene end was trimmed by 4 bases and the J gene end by 6 bases; junction bases not matched to a gene: 4. CDR3 length: 15 amino acids.

This rearrangement joins TRBV4-1 to TRBJ1-4; D is undetermined. Germline V gene data show CDR1 as MGHRA and CDR2 as YSYEKL. The CDR3 runs 15 residues. V dropped 2 bases and J dropped 6 bases, with 13 bases sitting between them. The CDR3 is CASSQPDVSDEKLFF. CDR3 sequence (DNA): TGCGCCAGCAGCCAACCGGACGTAAGCGATGAAAAACTGTTTTTT.

This clone was seen once. The CDR3 DNA reads TGCGCCAGCAGCTTGCTAGGGACAGGGGGAACAGATACGCAGTATTTT. It translates to CASSLLGTGGTDTQYF. V gene TRBV5-1 combines with J gene TRBJ2-3, with 11 bases identical to TRBD1. CDR3 length: 16 amino acids. The V and J ends lost 1 base and 3 bases, in that order; junction bases with no gene match: 4. Germline CDR1 SGHRS, CDR2 YFSETQ.

CDR3 sequence (DNA): TGCGCCAGCAGCCAAGTCGCCGGGCCGAATGAAAAACTGTTTTTT. It is translated as CASSQVAGPNEKLFF. V and J are TRBV4-3 and TRBJ1-4; D ambiguous. The germline V gene has CDR1 LGHNA and CDR2 YSLEER. V dropped 1 base and J dropped 5 bases, with 11 bases sitting between them. The CDR3 has 15 residues.

This chain connects TRBV29-1 to TRBJ1-5; 8 positions agree with TRBD1. Trimming cost V 6 bases and J 2 bases; bases outside gene matches: 3. The CDR3 is 13 residues long. In germline, CDR1 is SQVTM, CDR2 ANQGSEA. In DNA form, the CDR3 reads TGCAGCGTCAAACAGGGGGGCAATCAGCCCCAGCATTTT. The encoded protein is CSVKQGGNQPQHF.

The chain couples TRBV6-1 to TRBJ1-5; 7 bases line up with TRBD1. CDR1 MNHNS and CDR2 SASEGT come from the germline V gene. The CDR3 covers 13 residues. Trimming took 11 bases from V and 7 from J; bases not matched to a gene: 11. In DNA, the CDR3 is TGTGCCGCTAGGGACAGTCTGACCCAGCCCCAGCATTTT. It encodes CAARDSLTQPQHF.

V usage is TRBV2 and J usage is TRBJ2-7, with unresolved D. The V end lost 3 bases, the J end lost 3 bases, and 15 bases lay between the germline ends. CDR3 length: 15 amino acids. The germline gives CDR1 SNHLY, CDR2 FYNNEI. The CDR3 spells CASSDPQEVIYEQYF. The CDR3 DNA is TGTGCCAGCAGTGACCCCCAAGAAGTTATCTACGAGCAGTACTTC.

This chain joins TRBV11-3 and TRBJ2-3; D is unclear. The CDR3 runs to 13 residues. The V end lost 3 bases, the J end lost 1 base, and 5 bases lay between the germline ends. Germline-derived CDR1 and CDR2 are SGHNT and YENEEA. The CDR3 nucleotides read TGTGCCAGCAGCTTTGGGGGCACAGATACGCAGTATTTT. This encodes CASSFGGTDTQYF.

The chain employs TRBV5-4 and TRBJ2-5, with 12 bases fitting TRBD2. Germline trimming cut 4 bases from V and 3 bases from J; bases unmatched to any gene: 7. Germline assignment: CDR1 SGHNT and CDR2 YYREEE (reference sequence). CDR3 length: 16 residues. CDR3 in amino acids: CASSPRLAGVEETQYF. CDR3 in DNA: TGTGCCAGCAGCCCCAGACTAGCGGGAGTGGAAGAGACCCAGTACTTC.